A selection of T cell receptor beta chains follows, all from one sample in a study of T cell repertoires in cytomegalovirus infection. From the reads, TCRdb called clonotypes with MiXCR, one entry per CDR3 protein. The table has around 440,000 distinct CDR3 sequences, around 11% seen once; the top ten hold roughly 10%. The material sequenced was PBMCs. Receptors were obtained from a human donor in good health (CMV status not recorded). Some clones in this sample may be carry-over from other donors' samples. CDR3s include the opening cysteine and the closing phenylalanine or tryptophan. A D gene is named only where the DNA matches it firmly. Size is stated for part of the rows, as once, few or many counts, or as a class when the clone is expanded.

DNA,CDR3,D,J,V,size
TGTGCCACCAGCAGAGGGGGACGAAGGGGGACTGAAGCTTTCTTT,CATSRGGRRGTEAFF,-,TRBJ1-1,TRBV15,many
TGTGCCAGCAGAAAACGGGACAGGGGAAGCGAAAAACTGTTTTTT,CASRKRDRGSEKLFF,TRBD1,TRBJ1-4,TRBV2,few
TGTGCCAGCAGCGACTACAGGGGGGAGACCTACAATGAGCAGTTCTTC,CASSDYRGETYNEQFF,TRBD1,TRBJ2-1,TRBV7-3,many
TGTGCCAGCAGCTTTAGACAGGGGATGAACACTGAAGCTTTCTTT,CASSFRQGMNTEAFF,TRBD1,TRBJ1-1,TRBV5-6,many
TGTGCCAGCAGGGTCCCAAGCGGGGGGACCGGGGAGCTGTTTTTT,CASRVPSGGTGELFF,TRBD2,TRBJ2-2,TRBV2,few
TGTGCCAGCAGCGGCGACAGGGGTGGTAGCGGGATGATCTATGAGCAGTTCTTC,CASSGDRGGSGMIYEQFF,-,TRBJ2-1,TRBV7-6,many
TGTGCCAGCAGTGAAGGCAGAGACTATGAGCAGTTCTTC,CASSEGRDYEQFF,-,TRBJ2-1,TRBV6-1,many
TGTGCCAGCAGCGTAGGGTCGGAGAACACTGAAGCTTTCTTT,CASSVGSENTEAFF,-,TRBJ1-1,TRBV9,few
TGCGCCAGCAGCTTGGCAGAGGTCCAAGAGACCCAGTACTTC,CASSLAEVQETQYF,-,TRBJ2-5,TRBV5-1,many
TGTGCCATCAGTGAGGGGACAGGGAACTATGGCTACACCTTC,CAISEGTGNYGYTF,TRBD1,TRBJ1-2,TRBV10-3,many
TGTGCCAGTAGTTTGGGACACTTGAACACTGAAGCTTTCTTT,CASSLGHLNTEAFF,-,TRBJ1-1,TRBV19,many
TGTGCCAGCAGCTTTGGCGGTAGGCCATCCTACGAGCAGTACTTC,CASSFGGRPSYEQYF,-,TRBJ2-7,TRBV11-1,many
TGTGCCAGCAGCTTACTAAAGGGGGGAGAGACCCAGTACTTC,CASSLLKGGETQYF,-,TRBJ2-5,TRBV7-9,-
TGCGCCAGCAGCTTTCGGCAGGGAGGAGGGGAGACCCAGTACTTC,CASSFRQGGGETQYF,-,TRBJ2-5,TRBV5-1,few
TGTGCCAGGGCTTTAGGTACCGGGGAGCTGTTTTTT,CARALGTGELFF,-,TRBJ2-2,TRBV7-3,many
TGTGCCAGCAGTGTGGGACACAGCTCCTACAATGAGCAGTTCTTC,CASSVGHSSYNEQFF,-,TRBJ2-1,TRBV6-2/TRBV6-3,many
TGTGCCAGCAGCGTAGAGCCTACAGGGATACTAGGCGAGCAGTACTTC,CASSVEPTGILGEQYF,-,TRBJ2-7,TRBV9,many
TGTGCCAGCAGTTACTCTAGAGGGGTGAACACTGAAGCTTTCTTT,CASSYSRGVNTEAFF,-,TRBJ1-1,TRBV6-5,many
TGTGCCATCAAAATGACAGGGGAATACACCGGGGAGCTGTTTTTT,CAIKMTGEYTGELFF,TRBD1,TRBJ2-2,TRBV10-3,many